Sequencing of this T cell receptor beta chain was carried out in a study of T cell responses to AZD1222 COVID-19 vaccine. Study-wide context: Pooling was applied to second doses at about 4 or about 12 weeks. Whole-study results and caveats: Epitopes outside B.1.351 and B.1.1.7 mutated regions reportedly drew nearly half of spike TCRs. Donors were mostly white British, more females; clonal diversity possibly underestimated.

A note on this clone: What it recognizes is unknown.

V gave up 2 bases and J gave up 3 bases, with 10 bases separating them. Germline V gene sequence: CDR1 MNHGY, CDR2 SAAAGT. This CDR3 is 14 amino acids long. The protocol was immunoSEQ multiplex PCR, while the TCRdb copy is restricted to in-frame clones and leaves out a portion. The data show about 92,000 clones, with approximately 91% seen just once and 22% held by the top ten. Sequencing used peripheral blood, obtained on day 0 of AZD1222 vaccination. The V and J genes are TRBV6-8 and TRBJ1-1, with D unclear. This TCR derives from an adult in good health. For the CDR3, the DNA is TGTGCCAGCAGTTACGGGCCAGATGACACTGAAGCTTTCTTT. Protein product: CASSYGPDDTEAFF.